The 10 T cell receptor beta chains in this list originate from one sample, sequenced in a study of siplizumab effects on memory and regulatory T cells. Measured with immunoSEQ multiplex PCR; TCRdb has only the in-frame clones, and not every one. The sample has approximately 100,000 clones, 94% seen once. Sequenced: Tregs sorted from blood. Receptors were obtained from a human donor in good health.

The rearrangement uses TRBV5-1 and TRBJ1-4, with D possibly TRBD1 on 5 matching bases. Germline CDR1 and CDR2: SGHRS and YFSETQ. With 4 bases removed from V and 13 bases from J, the gap between germline ends came to 17 bases. CDR3 length equals 13 residues. The DNA for the CDR3 is TGCGCCAGCAGCGATGATCCACGGAGGGGACTGTTTTTT. Translated, it gives CASSDDPRRGLFF.

The genes are TRBV5-6 and TRBJ1-5; D is unclear. This CDR3 is built from 17 residues. Trimming cost V 2 bases and J 5 bases, with 20 bases left between them. Germline CDR1 reads SGHDT; CDR2 reads YYEEEE. CDR3 sequence reads: CASSLPLCRPIDQPQHF. The CDR3 coding sequence is TGTGCCAGCAGCTTACCGCTTTGTCGGCCCATTGATCAGCCCCAGCATTTT.

The chain couples TRBV20-1 to TRBJ2-3; tentatively, D is TRBD1 (6 bases). This CDR3 is built from 11 residues. Trimming removed 6 bases from V and 4 bases from J, with 8 bases in between. Germline V gene lookup returns CDR1 DFQATT and CDR2 SNEGSKA (reference sequence). The CDR3 DNA reads TGCAGTGCCAGGGGCCCAGATACGCAGTATTTT. The encoded protein is CSARGPDTQYF.

This clone has just a few counts. The rearrangement links TRBV7-9 to TRBJ1-1, with no clear D. This CDR3 has 14 amino acids. Germline V gene lookup returns CDR1 SEHNR and CDR2 FQNEAQ (reference sequence). Trimming took off 6 bases at V and 1 base at J, with 12 bases between the two ends. The CDR3, as DNA: TGTGCCAGCAGGATTCTAACCAGGAACACTGAAGCTTTCTTT. This gives the protein CASRILTRNTEAFF.

This chain uses TRBV6-6 with TRBJ2-3; 8 bases map to TRBD2. The CDR3 is made up of 13 amino acids. The junction had 5 bases not matched to a gene; V was cut back by 9 bases and J by 3 bases. Germline V gives CDR1 MNHNY, CDR2 SVGAGI (reference sequence). The CDR3 nucleotides read TGTGCCAGTAGGCCGGGGGGGACAGATACGCAGTATTTT. As protein: CASRPGGTDTQYF.

The chain is built from TRBV7-9 and TRBJ2-1; D ambiguous. Germline values: CDR1 SEHNR, CDR2 FQNEAQ (reference sequence). With 5 bases removed from V and 1 base from J, the gap between germline ends came to 9 bases. The CDR3 has 14 amino acids. The CDR3 protein is CASSPVVSYNEQFF. For the CDR3, the DNA is TGTGCCAGCAGCCCGGTTGTGTCCTACAATGAGCAGTTCTTC.

The gene calls are TRBV19 and TRBJ2-5, with 8 bases lining up with TRBD1. This CDR3 is built from 13 residues. The J segment lost 5 bases and the V segment lost 1 base, leaving 0 bases of the junction unmatched. From germline, CDR1 is LNHDA and CDR2 SQIVND (reference sequence). In nucleotides, the CDR3 is TGTGCCAGTAGTATAGGACAGGGGGAGACCCAGTACTTC. Amino acid sequence: CASSIGQGETQYF.

The rearrangement links TRBV15 to TRBJ2-3; D is uncertain. This CDR3 has 12 amino acids. V dropped 2 bases and J dropped 4 bases, with 4 bases sitting between them. In germline, CDR1 is LNHNV, CDR2 YYDKDF (reference sequence). For the CDR3, the DNA is TGTGCCACCAGCAGATTAGCAGATACGCAGTATTTT. Amino acids: CATSRLADTQYF.

A few counts support this clone. CDR3 residues: CASSDRGRDYYNEQFF. The CDR3 coding sequence is TGTGCCAGTAGTGATAGGGGCCGGGACTACTACAATGAGCAGTTCTTC. The chain uses TRBV19 and TRBJ2-1; 7 bases align to TRBD2. J was trimmed by 3 bases and V by 5 bases; bases with no gene match: 10. Looked up from germline, CDR1 is LNHDA and CDR2 is SQIVND (reference sequence). The CDR3 spans 16 residues. Combining the CDR3 with reference TRBV19 and TRBJ2-1 gives the whole variable domain DGGITQSPKYLFRKEGQNVTLSCEQNLNHDAMYWYRQDPGQGLRLIYYSQIVNDFQKGDIAEGYSVSREKKESFPLTVTSAQKNPTAFYLCASSDRGRDYYNEQFFGPGTRLTVL.

The count of this clone is one. The rearrangement joins TRBV7-9 to TRBJ2-7; D gene uncertain. Germline V gene lookup returns CDR1 SEHNR and CDR2 FQNEAQ (reference sequence). This CDR3 region has 12 residues. V lost 5 bases, J lost 4 bases, and 9 bases lay in between. The CDR3 nucleotides read TGTGCCAGCAGCGTACAGCATTACGAGCAGTACTTC. Encoded protein: CASSVQHYEQYF.